This TCR beta chain was profiled in a study of shared clonotypes between healthy human individuals. As regards this clone: Other DNA sequences in the same sample also yield this CDR3.

The CDR3 sequence is 13 residues long. CDR1 SGHNT and CDR2 YYREEE come from the germline V gene (reference sequence). V gave up 4 bases and J gave up 2 bases, with 8 bases separating them. Each cell subset's genomic DNA was divided evenly among several immunoSEQ plates. Sequencing was performed with immunoSEQ multiplex PCR; in TCRdb, only in-frame clones are kept and a portion is missing. The profile shows about 1 million clones, around 76% of them singletons. The material sequenced was memory CD4+ T cells sorted from blood. Subset reported: CD45RA-negative fraction. This receptor was taken from a man between 18 and 29 years old in good health. The J gene is TRBJ2-3, the V gene TRBV5-4; D remains ambiguous. This CDR3 reads CASSPDPTDTQYF. The CDR3 coding sequence is TGTGCCAGCAGCCCAGACCCCACAGATACGCAGTATTTT.